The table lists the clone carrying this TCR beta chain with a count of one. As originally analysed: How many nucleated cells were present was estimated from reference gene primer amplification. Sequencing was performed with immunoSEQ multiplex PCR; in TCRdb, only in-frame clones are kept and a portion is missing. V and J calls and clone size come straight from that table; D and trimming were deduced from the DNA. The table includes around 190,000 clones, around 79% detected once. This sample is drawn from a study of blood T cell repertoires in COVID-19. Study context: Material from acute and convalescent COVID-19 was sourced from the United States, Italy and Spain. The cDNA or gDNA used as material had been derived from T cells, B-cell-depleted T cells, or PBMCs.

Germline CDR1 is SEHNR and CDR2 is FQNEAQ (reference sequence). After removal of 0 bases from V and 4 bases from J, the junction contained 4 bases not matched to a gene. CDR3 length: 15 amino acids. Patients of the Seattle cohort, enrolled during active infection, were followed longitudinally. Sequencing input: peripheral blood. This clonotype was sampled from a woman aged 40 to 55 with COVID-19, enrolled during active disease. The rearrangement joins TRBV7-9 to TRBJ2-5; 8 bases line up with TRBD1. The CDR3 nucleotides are TGTGCCAGCAGCTTAGCCGGACAGGGAGCAGAGACCCAGTACTTC. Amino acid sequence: CASSLAGQGAETQYF.